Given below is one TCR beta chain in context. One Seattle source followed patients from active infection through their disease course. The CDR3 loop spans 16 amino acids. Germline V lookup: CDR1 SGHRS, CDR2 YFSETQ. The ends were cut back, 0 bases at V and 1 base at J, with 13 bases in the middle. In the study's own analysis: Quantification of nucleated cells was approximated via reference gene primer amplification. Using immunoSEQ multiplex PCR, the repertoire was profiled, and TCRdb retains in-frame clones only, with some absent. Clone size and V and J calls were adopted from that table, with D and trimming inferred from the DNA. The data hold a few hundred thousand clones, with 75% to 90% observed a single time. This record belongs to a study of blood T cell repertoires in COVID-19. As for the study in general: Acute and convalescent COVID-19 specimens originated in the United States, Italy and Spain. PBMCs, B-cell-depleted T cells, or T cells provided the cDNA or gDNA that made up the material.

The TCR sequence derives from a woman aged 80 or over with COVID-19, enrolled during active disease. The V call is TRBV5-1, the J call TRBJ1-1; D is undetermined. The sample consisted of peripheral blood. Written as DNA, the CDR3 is TGCGCCAGCAGCTTGGGGCAGACCCAGGCGAACACTGAAGCTTTCTTT. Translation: CASSLGQTQANTEAFF.